The T cell receptor (beta chain) described here comes from a study of T cells and copy number aberrations in small-cell lung cancer (dated by TCRdb to the early 2020s). Background on the whole study: To relate T cell metrics to mutations and copy number aberrations, the same tumor regions underwent both TCR repertoire sequencing and whole-exome sequencing. Tumor TCR data were available for about 17 patients, and TCR data from both tumor and normal tissue were available for some 15 patients.

The donors were limited-stage small-cell lung cancer patients whose surgical resection took place in Hangzhou, China, between 2008 and 2020. All donors were treated with upfront surgery without preoperative chemotherapy or radiotherapy, and immunotherapy was not given to any donor before or after surgery. All 19 patients in the sequenced cohort were smokers or heavy second-hand smokers. To represent spatial heterogeneity of the primary tumors, three regions were collected from each tumor FFPE block using a grid approach. Tumor regions were macrodissected to enrich malignant cells, and only regions expected to yield at least 150 ng DNA were selected. The study used multi-region TCR-beta sequencing of resected limited-stage small-cell lung cancers together with tumor-adjacent lung tissue to characterize T cell repertoire heterogeneity. The AllPrep DNA/RNA FFPE Kit (Qiagen) was used to extract genomic DNA from the FFPE tissue.

Using multiplexed V- and J-gene primers, the immunoSEQ hsTCRB Kit amplified TCR-beta CDR3 regions from genomic DNA. Unique DNA barcodes were added in a second PCR, and the samples were pooled together with one negative control and one positive control. An Illumina MiSeq running a 150-cycle paired-end protocol was used to sequence the pooled TCR-beta libraries. As for how the authors treated the data: Adaptive Biotechnologies processed the raw sequencing data into a report containing normalized, annotated TCR-beta repertoires. T-cell density was computed as TCR-beta templates normalized to usable DNA, which was estimated by amplifying housekeeping genes. Clonality was defined as 1 minus Pielou's evenness, while richness was a count of unique rearrangements. Intratumor TCR heterogeneity between regions was quantified with the Jaccard index, the Morisita overlap index, and the proportion of shared top-20 clonotypes. This immuneACCESS table, as held by TCRdb, lists in-frame sequences with V and J called but not all clones. Of the missing ones, under half trace to an unresolved V gene in checked studies; the others have no known cause. D and trimming were read from the DNA, whereas the V and J calls and clone size are those reported in that table. Present in this sample are about 540 clones, approximately 90% of which were seen just once. The ten largest clones take up about 4% of the sample.

About this clone: Its antigen specificity is not known. Nothing much larger sits one base from this clone, and base qualities are not available.

Overall study outcomes, separate from this receptor: Tumor T-cell density, richness and clonality were negatively correlated with higher copy number aberration burden. The TCR repertoire varied greatly across regions, with roughly 79.9-97.7% of clones confined to one region, an overlap lower than in localized NSCLC. A small sample size, resulting from surgical resection being uncommon in small-cell lung cancer, limited the study, and the findings need validation. Compared with adjacent lung tissue, tumors showed lower T-cell density, richness and clonality, although the density difference was not significant. Every specimen was formalin-fixed paraffin-embedded tissue, a material known to introduce sequencing artifacts.

The TCR was taken from a man aged 45-65 years with small cell lung cancer. Material: tumor tissue.

The CDR3 protein is CASSLRQGSLNEQFF. The sequenced DNA: TGTGCCAGCTCATTACGACAGGGATCCTTGAATGAGCAGTTCTTC. The receptor chain draws on TRBV18 and TRBJ2-1; 7 bases in the middle match TRBD1. Ends trimmed: V by 5 bases, J by 7 bases; bases unmatched to a gene: 11. CDR1 KGHSH and CDR2 LQKENI are derived from the germline V gene. The CDR3 starts with the cysteine, ends with the phenylalanine, and has 15 residues. CDR3 DNA is the only sequence kept; it has 45 bases, read in frame from the first base. Where the CDR3 stops, the reference TRBV18 and TRBJ2-1 genes take over; the full variable domain is NAGVMQNPRHLVRRRGQEARLRCSPMKGHSHVYWYRQLPEEGLKFMVYLQKENIIDESGMPKERFSAEFPKEGPSILRIQQVVRGDSAAYFCASSLRQGSLNEQFFGPGTRLTVL.